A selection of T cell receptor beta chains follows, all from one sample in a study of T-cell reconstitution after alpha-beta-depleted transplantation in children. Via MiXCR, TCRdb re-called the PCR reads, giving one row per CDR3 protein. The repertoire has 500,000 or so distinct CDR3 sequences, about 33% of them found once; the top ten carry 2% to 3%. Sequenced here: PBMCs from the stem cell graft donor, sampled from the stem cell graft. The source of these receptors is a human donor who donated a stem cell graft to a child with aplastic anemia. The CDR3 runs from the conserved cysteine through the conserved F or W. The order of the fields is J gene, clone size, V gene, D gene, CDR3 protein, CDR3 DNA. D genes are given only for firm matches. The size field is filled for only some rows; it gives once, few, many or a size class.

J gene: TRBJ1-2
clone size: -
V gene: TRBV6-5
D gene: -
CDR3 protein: CASSYSRSGAKNYGYTF
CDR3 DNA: TGTGCCAGCAGTTACTCGAGATCGGGTGCTAAAAACTATGGCTACACCTTC

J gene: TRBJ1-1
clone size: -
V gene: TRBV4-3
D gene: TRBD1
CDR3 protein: CASSHRGTGGSRVTEAFF
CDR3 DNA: TGCGCCAGCAGCCATAGGGGCACAGGGGGGTCCCGGGTCACTGAAGCTTTCTTT

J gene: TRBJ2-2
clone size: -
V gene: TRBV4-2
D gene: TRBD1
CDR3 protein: CASSPKLRDRDTGELFF
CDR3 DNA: TGTGCCAGCAGCCCCAAACTCCGGGACAGGGACACCGGGGAGCTGTTTTTT

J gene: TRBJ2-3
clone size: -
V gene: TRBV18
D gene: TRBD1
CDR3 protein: CASSHGQGANTDTQYF
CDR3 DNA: TGTGCCAGCTCACACGGACAGGGGGCAAACACAGATACGCAGTATTTT

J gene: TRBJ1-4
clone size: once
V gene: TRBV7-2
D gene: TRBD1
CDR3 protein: CASSRTGTATNEKLFF
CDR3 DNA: TGTGCCAGCAGCCGAACCGGGACAGCAACTAATGAAAAACTGTTTTTT

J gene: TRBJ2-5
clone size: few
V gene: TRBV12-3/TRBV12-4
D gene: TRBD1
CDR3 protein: CASSLRDRGLRRTQYF
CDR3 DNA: TGTGCCAGCAGTCTCCGGGACAGGGGGCTTCGTCGGACCCAGTACTTC

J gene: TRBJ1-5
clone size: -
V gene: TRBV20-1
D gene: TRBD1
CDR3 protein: CSAREGQGEQPQHF
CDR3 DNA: TGCAGTGCTAGAGAGGGACAGGGGGAACAGCCCCAGCATTTT

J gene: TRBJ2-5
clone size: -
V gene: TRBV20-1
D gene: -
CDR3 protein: CSAHVLDGTGETQYF
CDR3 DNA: TGCAGTGCTCATGTGCTCGACGGGACGGGAGAGACCCAGTACTTC

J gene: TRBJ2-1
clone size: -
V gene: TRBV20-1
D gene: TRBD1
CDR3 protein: CSAQDRGQVDEQFF
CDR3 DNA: TGCAGTGCTCAGGACAGGGGGCAGGTAGATGAGCAGTTCTTC

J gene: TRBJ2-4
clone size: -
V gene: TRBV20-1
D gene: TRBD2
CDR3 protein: CSWREGGNIQYF
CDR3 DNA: TGCAGTTGGCGGGAGGGCGGAAACATTCAGTACTTC

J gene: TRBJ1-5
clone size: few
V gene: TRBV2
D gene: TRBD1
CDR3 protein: CASGRTGREQPQHF
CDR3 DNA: TGTGCCAGCGGCCGGACAGGGAGAGAACAGCCCCAGCATTTT

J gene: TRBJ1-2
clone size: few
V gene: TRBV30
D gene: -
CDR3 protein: CAWSVSTYGYTF
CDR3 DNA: TGTGCCTGGAGTGTATCTACATATGGCTACACCTTC

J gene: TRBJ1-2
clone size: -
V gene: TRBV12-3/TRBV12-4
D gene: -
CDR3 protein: CASSHRTAANYGYTF
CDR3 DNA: TGTGCCAGCAGCCACCGGACAGCTGCTAACTATGGCTACACCTTC

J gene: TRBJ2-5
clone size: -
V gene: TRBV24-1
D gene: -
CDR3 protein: CATSDTSGGREETQYF
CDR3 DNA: TGTGCCACCAGTGATACCTCTGGAGGGAGAGAAGAGACCCAGTACTTC

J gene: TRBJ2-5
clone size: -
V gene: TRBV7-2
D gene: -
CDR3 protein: CASTPAVQETQYF
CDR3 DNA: TGTGCCAGCACCCCAGCCGTCCAAGAGACCCAGTACTTC

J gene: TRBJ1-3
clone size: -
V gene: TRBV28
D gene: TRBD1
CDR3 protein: CASSLMISGGGSGNTIYF
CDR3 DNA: TGTGCCAGCAGTTTAATGATCTCAGGGGGAGGCTCTGGAAACACCATATATTTT

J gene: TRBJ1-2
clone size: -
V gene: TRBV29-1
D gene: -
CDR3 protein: CSVDGIVGYTF
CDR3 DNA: TGCAGCGTTGACGGGATTGTGGGCTACACCTTC

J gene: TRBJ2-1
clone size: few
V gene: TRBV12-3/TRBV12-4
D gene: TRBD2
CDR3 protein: CASSLGLAGGPAYNEQFF
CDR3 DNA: TGTGCCAGCAGCCTTGGACTAGCGGGAGGGCCGGCTTACAATGAGCAGTTCTTC

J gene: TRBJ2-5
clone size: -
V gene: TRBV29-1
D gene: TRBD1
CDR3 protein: CSVPGQGLETQYF
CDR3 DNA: TGCAGCGTCCCGGGACAGGGATTAGAGACCCAGTACTTC

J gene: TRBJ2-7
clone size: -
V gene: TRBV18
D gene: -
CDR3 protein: CASSPGAQGSYEQYF
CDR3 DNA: TGTGCCAGCTCACCAGGGGCACAGGGTTCCTACGAGCAGTACTTC

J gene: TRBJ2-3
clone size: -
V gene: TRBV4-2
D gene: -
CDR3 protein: CASSQTPGEATDTQYF
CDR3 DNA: TGTGCCAGCAGCCAAACTCCCGGGGAAGCCACAGATACGCAGTATTTT

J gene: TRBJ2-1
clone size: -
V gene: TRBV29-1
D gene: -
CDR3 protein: CSVDGGLTYNEQFF
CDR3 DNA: TGCAGCGTTGATGGCGGACTCACTTACAATGAGCAGTTCTTC

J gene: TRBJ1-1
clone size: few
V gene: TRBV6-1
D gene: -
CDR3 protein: CASSEGTGGNTEAFF
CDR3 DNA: TGTGCCAGCAGTGAAGGGACGGGGGGGAACACTGAAGCTTTCTTT

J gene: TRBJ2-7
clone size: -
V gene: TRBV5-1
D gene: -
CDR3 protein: CASSGQLNEQYF
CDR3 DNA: TGCGCCAGCAGCGGGCAGTTGAACGAGCAGTACTTC

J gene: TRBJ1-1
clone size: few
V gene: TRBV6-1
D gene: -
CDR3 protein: CASTDSWGWATEAFF
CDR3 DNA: TGTGCCAGCACCGACTCCTGGGGCTGGGCCACTGAAGCTTTCTTT

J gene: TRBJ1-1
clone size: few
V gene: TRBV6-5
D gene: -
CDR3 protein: CASSYSSRTGTEAFF
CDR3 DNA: TGTGCCAGCAGTTACTCGTCCAGGACGGGGACTGAAGCTTTCTTT

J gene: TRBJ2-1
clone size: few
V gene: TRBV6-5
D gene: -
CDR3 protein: CASSYKGLPFTEQFF
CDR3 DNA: TGTGCCAGCAGTTACAAGGGACTCCCTTTCACTGAGCAGTTCTTC

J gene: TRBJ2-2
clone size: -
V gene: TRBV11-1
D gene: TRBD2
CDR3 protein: CASSGLPPPGGGTGELFF
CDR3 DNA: TGTGCCAGCAGCGGCCTCCCGCCCCCGGGAGGAGGTACCGGGGAGCTGTTTTTT